Each of the 27 T cell receptor beta chains below was sequenced from the same sample in a study of blood T cell repertoires in COVID-19. Generated by immunoSEQ multiplex PCR, the TCRdb table keeps only in-frame clones and is missing some. This sample carries approximately 260,000 clones, 87% of them seen once, and the ten largest clones take under 6.5%. The sequenced sample consisted of PBMCs or T cells enriched from blood (not recorded which). The source is a young woman with acute COVID-19.

This chain links TRBV6-5 with TRBJ1-1; D possibly corresponds to TRBD1 (5 bases). Germline CDR1 MNHEY, CDR2 SVGAGI. V lost 6 bases and J lost 3, with 8 bases in between. The CDR3 loop spans 12 amino acids. In DNA form, the CDR3 reads TGTGCCAGCAGGCAGGGCTACACTGAAGCTTTCTTT. Amino acids: CASRQGYTEAFF.

This sequence joins TRBV27 and TRBJ2-2, with 13 bases fitting TRBD2. The V gene's germline CDR1 is MNHEY and CDR2 SMNVEV (reference sequence). This CDR3 contains 18 residues. After removal of 5 bases from V and 5 bases from J, the junction contained 11 bases not matched to a gene. This chain's CDR3 is CASSPWTSGSIRTGELFF. The CDR3 coding sequence is TGTGCCAGCAGTCCCTGGACTAGCGGGAGTATTCGGACCGGGGAGCTGTTTTTT.

This sequence joins TRBV2 and TRBJ1-3; unclear D gene. Trimming removed 8 bases at V and 0 bases at J, with 11 bases between. The CDR3 is made up of 14 amino acids. Germline assignment: CDR1 SNHLY and CDR2 FYNNEI. CDR3 in DNA: TGTGCCAGCCTAAGATCTTCCTCTGGAAACACCATATATTTT. It codes for CASLRSSSGNTIYF.

In its sample, this clone was seen once. The CDR3 bases are TGTGCCAGCACTTGGGGTACGCGGGGAGACAATGAGCAGTTCTTC. This codes for CASTWGTRGDNEQFF. V usage is TRBV9 and J usage is TRBJ2-1; D is perhaps TRBD2 (6 bases). The CDR3 is made up of 15 amino acids. Trimming cost V 6 bases and J 5 bases, with 18 bases left between them. Germline CDR1 and CDR2: SGDLS and YYNGEE.

This chain's CDR3 is CASSQPDRASISPLHF. The CDR3 region has the DNA TGTGCCAGCAGCCAACCGGACAGAGCCTCGATATCACCCCTCCACTTT. The chain combines TRBV3-1 (or the pseudogene TRBV3-2) with TRBJ1-6; D may be TRBD1 (6 bases). Germline CDR1 LGHDT, CDR2 YNNKEL (reference sequence). The V end lost 2 bases, the J end lost 10 bases, and 18 bases lay between the germline ends. The CDR3 spans 16 residues.

The chain combines TRBV7-9 with TRBJ1-2, with D uncertain. Trimming removed 5 bases from V and 3 bases from J, with 13 bases in between. The CDR3 spans 14 residues. Germline lookup yields CDR1 SEHNR and CDR2 FQNEAQ (reference sequence). CDR3 nucleotide sequence: TGTGCCAGCAGCCTCTCGCCAGGCCACTATGGCTACACCTTC. It codes for CASSLSPGHYGYTF. Full variable domain (rest looked up from reference TRBV7-9 and TRBJ1-2): DTGVSQNPRHKITKRGQNVTFRCDPISEHNRLYWYRQTLGQGPEFLTYFQNEAQLEKSRLLSDRFSAERPKGSFSTLEIQRTEQGDSAMYLCASSLSPGHYGYTFGSGTRLTVV.

The rearrangement links TRBV29-1 to TRBJ2-5; TRBD1 agrees at 11 bases. The CDR3 spans 14 residues. V trimming: 7 bases; J trimming: 5 bases; junction bases outside the gene matches: 9. Per germline, CDR1 SQVTM and CDR2 ANQGSEA. CDR3 in amino acids: CSALGQGGEETQYF. CDR3 bases: TGCAGCGCTCTGGGACAGGGGGGTGAGGAGACCCAGTACTTC.

The chain recombines TRBV5-4 with TRBJ2-7; TRBD2 agrees at 12 bases. The germline V gene has CDR1 SGHNT and CDR2 YYREEE (reference sequence). V shed 4 bases and J 4 bases; nucleotides not matched to a gene: 6. This CDR3 has 15 residues. Here the CDR3 reads CASSPLAGGSYEQYF. The DNA of the CDR3 is TGTGCCAGCAGCCCTCTAGCGGGGGGGTCGTACGAGCAGTACTTC.

The chain joins TRBV24-1 to TRBJ2-5; D may be TRBD1 (8 bases). The V end lost 3 bases, the J end lost 7 bases, and 23 bases lay between the germline ends. Germline lookup yields CDR1 KGHDR and CDR2 SFDVKD. This CDR3 is built from 17 residues. CDR3 sequence: CATSDPGERDRPWTQYF. The CDR3 DNA sequence: TGTGCCACCAGTGATCCCGGGGAGCGGGACAGGCCTTGGACCCAGTACTTC.

This chain uses TRBV9 with TRBJ2-2; D is unclear. This CDR3 spans 12 amino acids. CDR1 is SGDLS and CDR2 is YYNGEE in the germline V gene. V shed 6 bases and J shed 1 base, with 4 bases lying between them. The DNA for the CDR3 is TGTGCCAGCACCAGGAACACCGGGGAGCTGTTTTTT. Translation gives CASTRNTGELFF.

The chain joins TRBV18 to TRBJ1-2; D possibly corresponds to TRBD1 (5 bases). The ends were cut back, 4 bases at V and 1 base at J, with 16 bases in the middle. Looked up from germline, CDR1 is KGHSH and CDR2 is LQKENI. The CDR3 contains 16 residues. CDR3: CASSRGRATDNYGYTF. DNA for the CDR3: TGTGCCAGCTCACGGGGCAGGGCGACGGATAACTATGGCTACACCTTC.

The V and J genes are TRBV3-1 (or the pseudogene TRBV3-2) and TRBJ1-5; perhaps TRBD1 as D (6 bases). V lost 4 bases and J lost 6, with 10 bases in between. Per germline, CDR1 LGHDT and CDR2 YNNKEL (reference sequence). This CDR3 is 13 amino acids long. DNA of the CDR3: TGTGCCAGCAGCCTACAGGGTTTTCAGCCCCAGCATTTT. It codes for CASSLQGFQPQHF.

This rearrangement joins TRBV7-3 to TRBJ2-3; 7 positions agree with TRBD2. V trimming: 2 bases; J trimming: 5 bases; junction bases outside the gene matches: 7. This CDR3 has 15 residues. Germline lookup yields CDR1 SGHTA and CDR2 FQGTGA. The CDR3 sequence: CASSLGASGGDTQYF. CDR3 nucleotides: TGTGCCAGCAGCTTAGGGGCCTCGGGGGGAGATACGCAGTATTTT.

A single count supports this clone. The chain couples TRBV19 to TRBJ2-5, with 9 bases matching TRBD2. Per the germline V gene, CDR1 is LNHDA and CDR2 is SQIVND (reference sequence). The V and J ends lost 4 bases and 1 base, in that order; junction bases with no gene match: 4. The length of the CDR3 is 15 residues. CDR3 DNA: TGTGCCAGTAGTACCCTAGCGGGGCCCCAAGAGACCCAGTACTTC. Translating gives CASSTLAGPQETQYF.

This clone has a single count. This chain uses TRBV28 with TRBJ1-5, with 8 bases identical to TRBD1. Germline CDR1 is MDHEN and CDR2 is SYDVKM. V gave up 8 bases and J gave up 7 bases; unmatched junction bases: 13. The CDR3 has 15 amino acids. The CDR3 DNA sequence: TGTGCCAGCTCCAGTCCTCCAGGGGGCAGACAGCCCCAGCATTTT. Its protein product is CASSSPPGGRQPQHF.

The V and J genes are TRBV9 and TRBJ2-2; 7 bases align to TRBD1. Germline assignment: CDR1 SGDLS and CDR2 YYNGEE. Trimming removed 3 bases from V and 14 bases from J; junction bases left unmatched: 10. This CDR3 spans 13 amino acids. The CDR3 reads CASSAAGTADLFF. Written as DNA, the CDR3 is TGTGCCAGCAGCGCCGCCGGGACAGCGGATCTGTTTTTT. Looking up the rest from reference TRBV9 and TRBJ2-2 gives the full variable domain: DSGVTQTPKHLITATGQRVTLRCSPRSGDLSVYWYQQSLDQGLQFLIQYYNGEERAKGNILERFSAQQFPDLHSELNLSSLELGDSALYFCASSAAGTADLFFGEGSRLTVL.

The chain links TRBV28 to TRBJ1-5; 8 nucleotides agree with TRBD1. CDR1 is MDHEN and CDR2 is SYDVKM in the germline V gene. V was pared by 5 bases and J by 0 bases, with 6 bases of the junction left unmatched. This CDR3 spans 16 amino acids. The CDR3 DNA is TGTGCCAGCAGTACAGGGGGAATTTATAGCAATCAGCCCCAGCATTTT. Its translation: CASSTGGIYSNQPQHF.

This clone has just a few counts. The J gene is TRBJ2-7, the V gene TRBV10-2, with 10 bases aligning to TRBD1. The CDR3 loop spans 12 amino acids. CDR1 is WSHSY, CDR2 SAAADI, per germline. J was trimmed by 3 bases and V by 9 bases; bases with no gene match: 2. This CDR3 is CASRDRGYEQYF. CDR3 nucleotides: TGCGCCAGTAGGGACAGGGGCTACGAGCAGTACTTC.

Only one count was recorded for this clone. The gene calls are TRBV7-6 and TRBJ1-1; a weak D match, TRBD1 (6 bases). This CDR3 has 15 amino acids. Germline V gene lookup returns CDR1 SGHVS and CDR2 FNYEAQ. Trimming left V 1 base short and J 11 bases short, with 20 bases between. CDR3 DNA: TGTGCCAGCAGCTTAGGAGCCCAGGGGCACCAGCTGGCTTTCTTT. Translated: CASSLGAQGHQLAFF.

This chain joins TRBV10-3 and TRBJ2-7, with D perhaps TRBD1 (5 bases). V was trimmed by 0 bases and J by 1 base, leaving 22 bases between them. This CDR3 has 19 amino acids. The germline gives CDR1 ENHRY, CDR2 SYGVKD. The CDR3 coding sequence is TGTGCCATCAGTGAGTCGATTCTTGCAGGGAAGACATTATCCTACGAGCAGTACTTC. The encoded protein is CAISESILAGKTLSYEQYF.

This sequence joins TRBV4-3 and TRBJ1-4; tentative D call: TRBD1 (6 bases). The CDR3 runs to 18 residues. Trimming pared 0 bases from V and 5 bases from J, leaving 19 bases between. CDR1 LGHNA and CDR2 YSLEER come from the germline V gene. CDR3 nucleotide sequence: TGCGCCAGCAGCCAAGAGGGTGAGACAGGTTTTTTAAATGAAAAACTGTTTTTT. It translates to CASSQEGETGFLNEKLFF.

The rearrangement links TRBV10-3 to TRBJ2-2; 9 bases match TRBD1. CDR3 length: 16 residues. After removal of 6 bases from V and 6 bases from J, the junction contained 11 bases not matched to a gene. CDR1 is ENHRY and CDR2 is SYGVKD in the germline V gene. The CDR3 loop reads CAISSTGTGSPGELFF. CDR3 sequence (DNA): TGTGCCATCAGCAGTACCGGGACAGGGAGTCCCGGGGAGCTGTTTTTT.

The chain joins TRBV7-2 to TRBJ1-4, with D hard to call. Germline V gene lookup returns CDR1 SGHTA and CDR2 FQGNSA. Between the trimmed V and J ends, which lost 2 bases and 4 bases, there was a span of 8 bases. The CDR3 consists of 14 residues. The CDR3 spells CASSLNRFNEKLFF. The CDR3, as DNA: TGTGCCAGCAGCTTAAACAGATTTAATGAAAAACTGTTTTTT.

The chain recombines TRBV7-6 with TRBJ1-1, with a tentative D call TRBD1 (6 bases). The CDR3 sequence is 11 residues long. Trimming stripped 6 bases from V and 8 bases from J, with 10 bases between. Germline V gives CDR1 SGHVS, CDR2 FNYEAQ. The CDR3 DNA follows: TGTGCCAGCAGGCAAACAGGGGAAGCTTTCTTT. This encodes CASRQTGEAFF.

The J gene is TRBJ2-7, the V gene TRBV9; 10 positions agree with TRBD2. Germline V gene sequence: CDR1 SGDLS, CDR2 YYNGEE. The J segment lost 6 bases and the V segment lost 0 bases, leaving 3 bases of the junction unmatched. This CDR3 comprises 14 residues. The CDR3: CASSVAGTSAEQYF. The CDR3, as DNA: TGTGCCAGCAGCGTAGCCGGGACTAGCGCCGAGCAGTACTTC.

This rearrangement joins TRBV7-3 to TRBJ2-3; TRBD2 matches at 8 bases. This CDR3 contains 15 residues. V was pared by 1 base and J by 0 bases, with 0 bases of the junction left unmatched. The germline CDR1 and CDR2 sequences are SGHTA and FQGTGA. CDR3 in amino acids: CASSLIAGSTDTQYF. CDR3 nucleotides: TGTGCCAGCAGCTTAATAGCGGGAAGCACAGATACGCAGTATTTT.

This clone was observed a single time. The chain has TRBV5-4 and TRBJ1-1, with a weak D call TRBD1 (5 bases). The germline V gene has CDR1 SGHNT and CDR2 YYREEE (reference sequence). Trimming removed 2 bases at V and 1 base at J, with 9 bases between. The length of the CDR3 is 14 residues. The CDR3 sequence is CASSLQAQNTEAFF. Written as DNA, the CDR3 is TGTGCCAGCAGCTTACAGGCCCAGAACACTGAAGCTTTCTTT.